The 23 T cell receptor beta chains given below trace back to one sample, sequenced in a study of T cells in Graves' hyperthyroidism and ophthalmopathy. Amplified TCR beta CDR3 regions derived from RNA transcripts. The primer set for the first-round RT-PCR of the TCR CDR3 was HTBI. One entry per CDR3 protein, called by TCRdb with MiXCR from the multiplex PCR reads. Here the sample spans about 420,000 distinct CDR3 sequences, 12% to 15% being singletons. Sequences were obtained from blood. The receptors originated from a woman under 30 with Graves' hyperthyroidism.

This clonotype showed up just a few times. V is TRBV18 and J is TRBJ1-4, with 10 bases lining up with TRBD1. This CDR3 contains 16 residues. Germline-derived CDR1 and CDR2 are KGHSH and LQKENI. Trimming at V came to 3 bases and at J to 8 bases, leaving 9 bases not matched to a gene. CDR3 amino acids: CASSPADRGRNEKLFF. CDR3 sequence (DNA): TGTGCCAGCTCACCCGCTGACAGGGGGCGAAACGAAAAACTGTTTTTT.

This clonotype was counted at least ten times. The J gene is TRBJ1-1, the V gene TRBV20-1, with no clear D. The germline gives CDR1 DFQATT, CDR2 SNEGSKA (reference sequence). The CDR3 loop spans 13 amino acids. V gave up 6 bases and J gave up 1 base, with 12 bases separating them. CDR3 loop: CSAPDPENTEAFF. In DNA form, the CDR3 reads TGCAGTGCGCCGGACCCAGAGAACACTGAAGCTTTCTTT.

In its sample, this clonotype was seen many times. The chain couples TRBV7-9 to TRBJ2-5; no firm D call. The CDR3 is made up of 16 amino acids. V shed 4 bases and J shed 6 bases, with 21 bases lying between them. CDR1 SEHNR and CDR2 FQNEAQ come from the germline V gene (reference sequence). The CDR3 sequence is CASSSPQARELKTQYF. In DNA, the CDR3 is TGTGCCAGCAGCTCCCCCCAAGCTCGAGAATTAAAGACCCAGTACTTC.

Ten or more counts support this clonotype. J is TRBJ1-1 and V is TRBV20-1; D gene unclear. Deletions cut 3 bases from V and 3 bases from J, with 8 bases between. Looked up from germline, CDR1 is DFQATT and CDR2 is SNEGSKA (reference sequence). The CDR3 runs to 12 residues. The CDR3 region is CSARAGDTEAFF. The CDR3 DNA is TGCAGTGCTAGGGCTGGTGACACTGAAGCTTTCTTT.

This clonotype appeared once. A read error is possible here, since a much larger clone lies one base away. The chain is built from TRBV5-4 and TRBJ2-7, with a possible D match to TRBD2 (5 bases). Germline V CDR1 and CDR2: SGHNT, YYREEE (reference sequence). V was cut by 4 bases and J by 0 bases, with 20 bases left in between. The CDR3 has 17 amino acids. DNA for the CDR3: TGTGCCAGCAGCCCAGGAACAGAGGGATCTAACTCCTACGAGCAGTACTTC. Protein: CASSPGTEGSNSYEQYF.

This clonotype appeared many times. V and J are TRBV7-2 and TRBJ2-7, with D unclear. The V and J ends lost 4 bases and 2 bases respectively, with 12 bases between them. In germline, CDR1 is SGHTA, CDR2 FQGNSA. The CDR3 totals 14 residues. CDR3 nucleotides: TGTGCCAGCAGCTCCGGACGCTACCCCTACGAGCAGTACTTC. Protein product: CASSSGRYPYEQYF.

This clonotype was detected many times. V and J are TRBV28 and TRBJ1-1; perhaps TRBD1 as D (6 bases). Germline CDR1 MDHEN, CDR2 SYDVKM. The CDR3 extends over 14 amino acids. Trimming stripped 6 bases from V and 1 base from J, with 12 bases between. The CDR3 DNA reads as TGTGCCAGCAGAACCGGGACAAGGAACACTGAAGCTTTCTTT. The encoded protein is CASRTGTRNTEAFF.

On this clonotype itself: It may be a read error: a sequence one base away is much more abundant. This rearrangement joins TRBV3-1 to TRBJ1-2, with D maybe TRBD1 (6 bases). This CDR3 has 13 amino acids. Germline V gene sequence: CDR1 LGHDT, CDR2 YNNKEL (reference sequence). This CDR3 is CASSQDGTTGFTF. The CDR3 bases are TGTGCCAGCAGCCAAGATGGGACAACGGGCTTCACCTTC.

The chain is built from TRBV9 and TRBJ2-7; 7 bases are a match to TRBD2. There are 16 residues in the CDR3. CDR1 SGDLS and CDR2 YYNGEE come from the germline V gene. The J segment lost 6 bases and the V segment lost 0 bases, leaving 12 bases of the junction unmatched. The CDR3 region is CASSVGGRETSGEQYF. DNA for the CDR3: TGTGCCAGCAGCGTAGGAGGGCGGGAGACCTCAGGCGAGCAGTACTTC.

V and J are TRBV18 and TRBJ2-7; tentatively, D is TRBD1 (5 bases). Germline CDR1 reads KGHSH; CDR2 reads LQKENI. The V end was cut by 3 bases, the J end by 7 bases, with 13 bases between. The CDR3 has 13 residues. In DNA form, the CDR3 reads TGTGCCAGCTCACCGACAGCCGCGAGAGAGCAGTACTTC. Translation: CASSPTAAREQYF.

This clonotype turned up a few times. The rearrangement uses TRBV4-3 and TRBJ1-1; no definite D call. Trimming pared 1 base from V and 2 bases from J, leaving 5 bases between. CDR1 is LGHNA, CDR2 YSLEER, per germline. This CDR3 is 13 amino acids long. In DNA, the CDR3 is TGCGCCAGCAGCCAAGCATCCAACACTGAAGCTTTCTTT. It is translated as CASSQASNTEAFF.

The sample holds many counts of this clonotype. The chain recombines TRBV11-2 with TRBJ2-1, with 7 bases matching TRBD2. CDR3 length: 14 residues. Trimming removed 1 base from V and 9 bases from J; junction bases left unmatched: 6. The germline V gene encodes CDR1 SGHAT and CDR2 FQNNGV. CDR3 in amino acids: CASSLGRLAVEQFF. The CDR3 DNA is TGTGCCAGCAGCTTAGGGAGACTAGCTGTTGAGCAGTTCTTC. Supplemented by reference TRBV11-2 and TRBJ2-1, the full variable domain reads EAGVAQSPRYKIIEKRQSVAFWCNPISGHATLYWYQQILGQGPKLLIQFQNNGVVDDSQLPKDRFSAERLKGVDSTLKIQPAKLEDSAVYLCASSLGRLAVEQFFGPGTRLTVL.

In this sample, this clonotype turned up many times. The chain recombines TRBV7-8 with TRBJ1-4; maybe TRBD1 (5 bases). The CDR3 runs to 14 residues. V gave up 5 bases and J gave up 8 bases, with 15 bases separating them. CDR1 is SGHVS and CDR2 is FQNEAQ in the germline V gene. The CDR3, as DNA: TGTGCCAGCAGCAGGAGCAGGGATTCGGAAAAACTGTTTTTT. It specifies CASSRSRDSEKLFF.

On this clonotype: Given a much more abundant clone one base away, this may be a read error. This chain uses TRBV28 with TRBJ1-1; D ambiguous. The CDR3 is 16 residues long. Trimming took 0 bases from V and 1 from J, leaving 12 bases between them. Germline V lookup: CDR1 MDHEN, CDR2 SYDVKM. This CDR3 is CASSLCVGSQNTEAFF. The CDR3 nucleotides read TGTGCCAGCAGTTTATGCGTTGGCAGCCAGAACACTGAAGCTTTCTTT.

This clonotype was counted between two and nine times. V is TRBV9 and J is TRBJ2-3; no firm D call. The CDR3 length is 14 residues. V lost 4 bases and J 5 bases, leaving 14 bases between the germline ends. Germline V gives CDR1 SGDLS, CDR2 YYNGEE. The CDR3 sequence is CASSPRPDGDTQYF. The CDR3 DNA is TGTGCCAGCAGCCCCCGGCCCGACGGAGATACGCAGTATTTT.

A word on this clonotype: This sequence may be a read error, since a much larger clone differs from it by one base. In DNA form, the CDR3 reads TGCAGTGCCTCGGATAGATTGCGGTCCCCCTACGAGCAGTACTTC. Protein product: CSASDRLRSPYEQYF. The V call is TRBV20-1, the J call TRBJ2-7; unclear D gene. In germline, CDR1 is DFQATT, CDR2 SNEGSKA (reference sequence). V lost 6 bases and J lost 2, with 20 bases in between. There are 15 residues in the CDR3.

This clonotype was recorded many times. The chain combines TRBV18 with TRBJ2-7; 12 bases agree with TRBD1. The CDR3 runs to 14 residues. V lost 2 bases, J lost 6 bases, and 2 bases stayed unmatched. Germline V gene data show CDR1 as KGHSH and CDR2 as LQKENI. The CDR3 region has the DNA TGTGCCAGCTCACCAAAGGGACAGGGGGCCGAGCAGTACTTC. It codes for CASSPKGQGAEQYF.

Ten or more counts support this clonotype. The CDR3 DNA is TGTGCCAGCAGTTTATCCCACGGGGAGGGCATCAATCAGCCCCAGCATTTT. Translating it yields CASSLSHGEGINQPQHF. The rearrangement links TRBV27 to TRBJ1-5; D unclear. This CDR3 is 17 amino acids long. V lost 0 bases, J lost 3 bases, and 15 bases lay in between. Germline values: CDR1 MNHEY, CDR2 SMNVEV (reference sequence).

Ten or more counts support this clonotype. CDR3 nucleotides: TGTGCCAGCAGTTTAGCGAACAGGGACGACAATGAGCAGTTCTTC. Protein product: CASSLANRDDNEQFF. J is TRBJ2-1 and V is TRBV12-3 or TRBV12-4, with D possibly TRBD1 on 6 matching bases. The CDR3 is 15 residues long. The V gene lost 0 bases and the J gene lost 5 bases, with 11 bases spanning the gap.

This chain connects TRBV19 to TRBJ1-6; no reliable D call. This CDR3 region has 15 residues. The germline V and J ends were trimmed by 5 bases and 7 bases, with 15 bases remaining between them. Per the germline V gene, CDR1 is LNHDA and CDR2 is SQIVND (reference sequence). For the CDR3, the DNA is TGTGCCAGTAGTGTCGCGGTAGTGGGGAATTCACCCCTCCACTTT. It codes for CASSVAVVGNSPLHF.

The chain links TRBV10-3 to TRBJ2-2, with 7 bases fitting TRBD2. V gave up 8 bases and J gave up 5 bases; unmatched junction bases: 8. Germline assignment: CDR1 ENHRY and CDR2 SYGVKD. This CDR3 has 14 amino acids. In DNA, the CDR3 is TGTGCCATCCACGCGGGAGAGGTGACCGGGGAGCTGTTTTTT. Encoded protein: CAIHAGEVTGELFF.

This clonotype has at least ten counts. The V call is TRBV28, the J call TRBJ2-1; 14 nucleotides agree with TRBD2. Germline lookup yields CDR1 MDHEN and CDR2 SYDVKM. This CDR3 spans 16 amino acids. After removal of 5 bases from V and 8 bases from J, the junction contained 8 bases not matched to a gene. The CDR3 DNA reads TGTGCCAGCAGTGAGACTAGCGGGAGGGTTTCAGATGAGCAGTTCTTC. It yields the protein CASSETSGRVSDEQFF.

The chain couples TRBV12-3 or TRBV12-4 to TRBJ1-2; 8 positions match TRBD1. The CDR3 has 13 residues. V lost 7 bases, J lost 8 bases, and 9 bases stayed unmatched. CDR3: CASKDRDRKGYTF. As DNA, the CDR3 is TGTGCCAGCAAGGACAGGGATCGGAAGGGCTACACCTTC.